The rows below give T cell receptor beta chains drawn from one sample of a study of CD8 T cells in Susac syndrome. MiXCR, run by TCRdb on the immunoSEQ multiplex PCR reads, gives a single entry per CDR3 protein. The sample shows 65,000 to 75,000 distinct CDR3 sequences, around 95% of them seen only once. The material sequenced was CD8+ T cells from PBMCs. The receptors were gathered from a human donor in good health. The CDR3 runs from the conserved cysteine through the conserved F or W. The D gene is left open where the match is weak. Expanded clones get a size class; other rows say once, few or many, or leave the size out.

TRBV4-1	.	TRBJ1-1	.	CASSQFQGNTEAFF	TGCGCCAGCAGCCAATTTCAGGGGAACACTGAAGCTTTCTTT
TRBV27	.	TRBJ2-7	.	CASTLVGPSGDEQYF	TGTGCCAGCACCTTGGTAGGGCCGTCCGGCGACGAGCAGTACTTC
TRBV10-3	.	TRBJ2-6	.	CAISESGRTHSGANVLTF	TGTGCCATCAGTGAGTCGGGGCGGACACACTCTGGGGCCAACGTCCTGACTTTC
TRBV27	.	TRBJ1-1	.	CASSLAAPAEGTEAFF	TGTGCCAGCAGTTTAGCGGCTCCGGCCGAAGGGACTGAAGCTTTCTTT
TRBV28	.	TRBJ2-5	.	CASSRLADVQTQYF	TGTGCCAGCAGTCGGTTGGCAGACGTCCAGACCCAGTACTTC
TRBV7-9	.	TRBJ2-1	.	CASSLVTSSYNEQFF	TGTGCCAGCAGCTTAGTCACGAGCTCCTACAATGAGCAGTTCTTC
TRBV9	.	TRBJ2-5	TRBD2	CASSVSGVQETQYF	TGTGCCAGCAGCGTGAGCGGGGTACAAGAGACCCAGTACTTC
TRBV6-2/TRBV6-3	.	TRBJ1-5	.	CASSYLGGFSNQPQHF	TGTGCCAGCAGTTACCTGGGGGGATTCAGCAATCAGCCCCAGCATTTT
TRBV5-4	.	TRBJ2-5	.	CASSFRGVETQYF	TGTGCCAGCAGCTTCAGGGGGGTAGAGACCCAGTACTTC
TRBV29-1	.	TRBJ2-3	TRBD2	CSVEGERGNTDTQYF	TGCAGCGTTGAGGGGGAGCGGGGGAACACAGATACGCAGTATTTT
TRBV27	.	TRBJ1-1	.	CASSFRGSAPEAFF	TGTGCCAGCAGTTTCAGGGGTTCGGCCCCTGAAGCTTTCTTT
TRBV9	.	TRBJ2-3	.	CASSVETGATDTQYF	TGTGCCAGCAGCGTAGAGACAGGAGCCACAGATACGCAGTATTTT
TRBV29-1	.	TRBJ1-2	.	CSVEGKGHGYTF	TGCAGCGTTGAAGGAAAGGGGCATGGCTACACCTTC
TRBV29-1	.	TRBJ2-2	.	CSVVVVGSTGELFF	TGCAGCGTTGTAGTTGTGGGTTCCACCGGGGAGCTGTTTTTT
TRBV19	.	TRBJ2-6	TRBD1	CASSIGQGVGIGANVLTF	TGTGCCAGTAGTATAGGACAGGGAGTCGGGATTGGGGCCAACGTCCTGACTTTC
TRBV20-1	.	TRBJ2-5	.	CSARALLLSETPETQYF	TGCAGTGCTAGAGCGCTCCTCCTTAGTGAAACCCCAGAGACCCAGTACTTC
TRBV28	.	TRBJ1-1	TRBD1	CASSARQGMNTEAFF	TGTGCCAGCAGCGCGAGACAGGGTATGAACACTGAAGCTTTCTTT
TRBV7-9	.	TRBJ2-2	.	CASMGGENTGELFF	TGTGCCAGCATGGGTGGGGAGAACACCGGGGAGCTGTTTTTT
TRBV29-1	.	TRBJ2-1	TRBD1	CSVEPPTGGYFNEQFF	TGCAGCGTTGAACCCCCGACAGGGGGCTATTTCAATGAGCAGTTCTTC
TRBV4-1	.	TRBJ2-1	.	CASSQTGGAAYNEQFF	TGCGCCAGCAGCCAAACTGGGGGGGCTGCCTACAATGAGCAGTTCTTC
TRBV30	once	TRBJ1-3	.	CAWSVAPRDGNTIYF	TGTGCCTGGAGTGTAGCCCCTAGGGATGGAAACACCATATATTTT
TRBV7-9	.	TRBJ2-1	TRBD2	CASSPRRGGIDNEQFF	TGTGCCAGCAGCCCGAGACGCGGGGGGATCGACAATGAGCAGTTCTTC
TRBV29-1	.	TRBJ2-2	TRBD2	CSVEGLAGANTGELFF	TGCAGCGTGGAGGGACTAGCGGGGGCTAACACCGGGGAGCTGTTTTTT
TRBV5-1	.	TRBJ2-7	TRBD1	CASSYTTGEYEQYF	TGCGCCAGCAGCTATACTACAGGGGAATACGAGCAGTACTTC
TRBV20-1	.	TRBJ2-4	.	CSAPGSDLLAKNIQYF	TGCAGTGCCCCGGGGTCCGATCTCTTAGCCAAAAACATTCAGTACTTC
TRBV7-6	.	TRBJ2-2	TRBD2	CASRPRGTRTGELFF	TGTGCCAGCAGGCCACGCGGGACTAGGACCGGGGAGCTGTTTTTT
TRBV7-3	.	TRBJ1-6	.	CASSLLGQMRSPLHF	TGTGCCAGCAGCTTACTAGGACAGATGAGGTCACCCCTCCACTTT
TRBV7-9	.	TRBJ2-2	TRBD1	CASSVGQGTNTGELFF	TGTGCCAGCAGCGTCGGACAGGGTACGAACACCGGGGAGCTGTTTTTT
TRBV6-5	.	TRBJ2-3	TRBD2	CASSYVAGATDTQYF	TGTGCCAGCAGTTACGTAGCGGGGGCGACAGATACGCAGTATTTT
TRBV13	.	TRBJ2-3	.	CASSPEGGAPDTQYF	TGTGCCAGCAGCCCAGAGGGGGGGGCCCCAGATACGCAGTATTTT
TRBV19	.	TRBJ1-2	.	CASTFREGANYGYTF	TGTGCCAGTACCTTCAGGGAGGGGGCTAACTATGGCTACACCTTC
TRBV29-1	.	TRBJ2-1	TRBD1	CSVADRGQDEQFF	TGCAGCGTCGCCGACAGGGGCCAAGATGAGCAGTTCTTC
TRBV28	.	TRBJ2-5	.	CASSRAPPQETQYF	TGTGCCAGCAGTCGGGCCCCACCCCAAGAGACCCAGTACTTC
TRBV20-1	.	TRBJ2-7	.	CSARVQGSYEQYF	TGCAGTGCTAGAGTCCAGGGCTCCTACGAGCAGTACTTC
TRBV27	.	TRBJ2-2	.	CASIDHNTGELFF	TGTGCCAGCATCGATCATAACACCGGGGAGCTGTTTTTT
TRBV7-6	.	TRBJ2-7	.	CASSSPGGLSSYEQYF	TGTGCCAGCAGCTCCCCTGGGGGGCTTAGCTCCTACGAGCAGTACTTC
TRBV27	.	TRBJ2-7	TRBD1	CASSYPTGTGDYEQYF	TGTGCCAGCAGTTACCCGACCGGGACAGGGGACTACGAGCAGTACTTC